This TCR beta chain was recorded in a study of blood T cell repertoires in COVID-19. Study as a whole: Acute and convalescent COVID-19 specimens originated in the United States, Italy and Spain. PBMCs, B-cell-depleted T cells, or T cells provided the cDNA or gDNA that made up the material.

One Seattle source followed patients from active infection through their disease course. The germline gives CDR1 LNHDA, CDR2 SQIVND (reference sequence). CDR3 size: 15 residues. V lost 2 bases to trimming and J lost 0 bases, with 10 bases between them. Original analysis: Amplifying reference gene primers gave estimates of nucleated cell counts. TCRdb's copy holds only in-frame clones and misses some; the assay was immunoSEQ multiplex PCR. The V and J calls and the clone size are those of that table, but D and trimming were determined from the DNA. The sample lists some 110,000 clones, 70% to 75% seen once, with about 6.3% in the top ten.

The sample taken for sequencing was peripheral blood. The chain is built from TRBV19 and TRBJ1-1; D gene unclear. The TCR originated in an elderly man with COVID-19, enrolled during active disease. The CDR3 reads CASSISGSMNTEAFF. CDR3 bases: TGTGCCAGTAGTATATCTGGCAGTATGAACACTGAAGCTTTCTTT.